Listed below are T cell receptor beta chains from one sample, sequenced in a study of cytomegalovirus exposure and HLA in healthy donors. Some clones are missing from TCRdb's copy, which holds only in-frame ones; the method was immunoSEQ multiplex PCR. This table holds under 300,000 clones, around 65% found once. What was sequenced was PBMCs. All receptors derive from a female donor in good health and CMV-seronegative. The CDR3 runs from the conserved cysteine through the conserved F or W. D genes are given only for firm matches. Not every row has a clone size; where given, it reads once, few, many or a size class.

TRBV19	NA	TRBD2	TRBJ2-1	TGTGCCAGTAGTATCGGGACTAGAAACTACAATGAGCAGTTCTTC	CASSIGTRNYNEQFF
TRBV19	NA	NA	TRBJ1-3	TGTGCCAGTAGTATTCCGACGACGGGCTCTGGAAACACCATATATTTT	CASSIPTTGSGNTIYF
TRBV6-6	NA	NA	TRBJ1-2	TGTGCCAGCAGTTACGTGGGGAGTGATGGCTACACCTTC	CASSYVGSDGYTF
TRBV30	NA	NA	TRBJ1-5	TGTGCCTGGAGTGACCAAACAGGGCTTAGCAATCAGCCCCAGCATTTT	CAWSDQTGLSNQPQHF
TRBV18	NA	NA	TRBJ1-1	TGTGCCAGCTCACCTGAGGGACTTGAAGCTTTCTTT	CASSPEGLEAFF
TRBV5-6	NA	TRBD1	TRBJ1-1	TGTGCCAGCAGCTTCTGGACAGGGGGCCGACCTGAAGCTTTCTTT	CASSFWTGGRPEAFF
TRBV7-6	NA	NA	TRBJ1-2	TGTGCCAGCAGCTTAGCCAGGGTTTATGGCTACACCTTC	CASSLARVYGYTF
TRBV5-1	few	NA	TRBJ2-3	TGCGCCAGCAGCTTGGACGGACACACAGATACGCAGTATTTT	CASSLDGHTDTQYF
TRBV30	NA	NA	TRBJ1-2	TGTGCCTGGACCGAGACGACAGCTTCCGGCTACACCTTC	CAWTETTASGYTF
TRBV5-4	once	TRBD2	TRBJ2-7	TGTGCCAGCAGCCTGTTCAGGCGGACTAGCGGGAGAGCAGTTGAGCAGTACTTC	CASSLFRRTSGRAVEQYF
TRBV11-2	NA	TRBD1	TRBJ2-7	TGTGCCAGCAGCCCCGGTGACAGGGTCTTTTCCTACGAGCAGTACTTC	CASSPGDRVFSYEQYF
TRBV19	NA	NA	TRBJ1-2	TGTGCCAGTAGTAAGAGTAACTATGGCTACACCTTC	CASSKSNYGYTF